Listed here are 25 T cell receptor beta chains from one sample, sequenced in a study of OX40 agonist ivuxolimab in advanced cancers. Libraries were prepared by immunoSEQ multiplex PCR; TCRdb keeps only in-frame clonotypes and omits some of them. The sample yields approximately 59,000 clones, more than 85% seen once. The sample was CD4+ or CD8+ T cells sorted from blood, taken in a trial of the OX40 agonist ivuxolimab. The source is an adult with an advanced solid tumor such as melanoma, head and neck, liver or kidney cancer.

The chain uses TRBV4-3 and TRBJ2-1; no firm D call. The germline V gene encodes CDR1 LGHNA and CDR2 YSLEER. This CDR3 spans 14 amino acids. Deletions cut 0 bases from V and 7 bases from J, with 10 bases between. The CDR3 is CASSQDGSGNEQFF. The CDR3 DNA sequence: TGCGCCAGCAGCCAAGATGGCAGTGGGAATGAGCAGTTCTTC.

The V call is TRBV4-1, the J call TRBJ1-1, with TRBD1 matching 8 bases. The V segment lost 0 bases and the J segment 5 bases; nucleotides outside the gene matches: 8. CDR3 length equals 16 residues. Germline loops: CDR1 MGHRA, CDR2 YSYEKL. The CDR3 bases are TGCGCCAGCAGCCAAGAACCTCTCAGGGGGCGGACTGAAGCTTTCTTT. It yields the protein CASSQEPLRGRTEAFF.

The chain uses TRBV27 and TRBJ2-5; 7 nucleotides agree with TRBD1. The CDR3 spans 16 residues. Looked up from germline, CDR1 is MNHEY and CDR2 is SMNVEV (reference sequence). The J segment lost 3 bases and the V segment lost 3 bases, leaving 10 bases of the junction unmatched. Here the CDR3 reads CASSFNALTGEETQYF. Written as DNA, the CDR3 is TGTGCCAGCAGTTTTAACGCTCTAACAGGGGAAGAGACCCAGTACTTC.

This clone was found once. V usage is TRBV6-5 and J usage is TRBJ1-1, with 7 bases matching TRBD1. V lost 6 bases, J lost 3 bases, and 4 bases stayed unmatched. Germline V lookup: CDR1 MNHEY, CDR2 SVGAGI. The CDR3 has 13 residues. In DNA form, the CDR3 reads TGTGCCAGCAGCACTGACAGGGACACTGAAGCTTTCTTT. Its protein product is CASSTDRDTEAFF.

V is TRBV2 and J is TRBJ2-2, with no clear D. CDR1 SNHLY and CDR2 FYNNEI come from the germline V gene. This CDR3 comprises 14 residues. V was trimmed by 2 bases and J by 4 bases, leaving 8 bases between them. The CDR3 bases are TGTGCCAGCAGTGAACTGGGCGGCACCGGGGAGCTGTTTTTT. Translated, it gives CASSELGGTGELFF.

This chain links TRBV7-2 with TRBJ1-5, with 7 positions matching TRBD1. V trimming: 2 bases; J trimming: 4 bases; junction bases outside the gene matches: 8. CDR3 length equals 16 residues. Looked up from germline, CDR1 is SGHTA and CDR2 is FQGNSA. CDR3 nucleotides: TGTGCCAGCAGCTTACGGCCCCCAGGGGGTAATCAGCCCCAGCATTTT. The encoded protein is CASSLRPPGGNQPQHF.

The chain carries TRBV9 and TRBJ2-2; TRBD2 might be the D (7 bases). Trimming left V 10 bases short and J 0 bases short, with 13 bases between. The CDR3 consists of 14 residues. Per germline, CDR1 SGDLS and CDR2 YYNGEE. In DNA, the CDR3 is TGTGCCGAGGGGGAGGGTCCGAACACCGGGGAGCTGTTTTTT. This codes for CAEGEGPNTGELFF. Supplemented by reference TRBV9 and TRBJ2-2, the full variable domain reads DSGVTQTPKHLITATGQRVTLRCSPRSGDLSVYWYQQSLDQGLQFLIQYYNGEERAKGNILERFSAQQFPDLHSELNLSSLELGDSALYFCAEGEGPNTGELFFGEGSRLTVL.

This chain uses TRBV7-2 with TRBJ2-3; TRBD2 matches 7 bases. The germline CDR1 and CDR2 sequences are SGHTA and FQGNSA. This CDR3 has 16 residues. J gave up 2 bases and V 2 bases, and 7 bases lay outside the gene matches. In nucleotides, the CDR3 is TGTGCCAGCAGCTTAAGGACTAGTGGGCTCACAGATACGCAGTATTTT. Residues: CASSLRTSGLTDTQYF.

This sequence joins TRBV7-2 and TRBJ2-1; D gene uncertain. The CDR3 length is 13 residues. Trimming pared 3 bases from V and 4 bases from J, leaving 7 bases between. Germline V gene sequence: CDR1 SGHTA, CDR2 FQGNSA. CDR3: CASSFTAYNEQFF. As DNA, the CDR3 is TGTGCCAGCAGCTTCACAGCGTACAATGAGCAGTTCTTC.

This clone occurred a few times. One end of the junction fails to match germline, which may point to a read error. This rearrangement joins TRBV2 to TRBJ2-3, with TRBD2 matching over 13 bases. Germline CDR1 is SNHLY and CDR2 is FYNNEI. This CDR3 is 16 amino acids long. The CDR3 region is CASREGLAGEVDTQYF. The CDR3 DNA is TGTGCCAGCAGGGAAGGACTAGCGGGAGAGGTAGATACGCAGTATTTT.

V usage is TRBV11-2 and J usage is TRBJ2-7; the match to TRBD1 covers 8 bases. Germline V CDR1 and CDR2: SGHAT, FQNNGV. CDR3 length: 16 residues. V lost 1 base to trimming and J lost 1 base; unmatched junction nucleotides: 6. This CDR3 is CASSLAGTGASYEQYF. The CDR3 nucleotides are TGTGCCAGCAGCTTAGCCGGGACAGGAGCTTCCTACGAGCAGTACTTC.

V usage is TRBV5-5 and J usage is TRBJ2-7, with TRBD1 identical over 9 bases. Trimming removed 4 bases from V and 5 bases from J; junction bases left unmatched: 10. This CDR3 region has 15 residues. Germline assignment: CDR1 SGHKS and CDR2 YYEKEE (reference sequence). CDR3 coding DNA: TGTGCCAGCAGCCAACGACAGGGGGTGGGCGACGAGCAGTACTTC. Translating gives CASSQRQGVGDEQYF.

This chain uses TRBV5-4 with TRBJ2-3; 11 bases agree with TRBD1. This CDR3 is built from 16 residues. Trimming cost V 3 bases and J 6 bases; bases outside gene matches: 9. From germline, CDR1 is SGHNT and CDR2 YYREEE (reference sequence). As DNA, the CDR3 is TGTGCCAGCAGCTCCCGGACAGGGGGCTCAAAGGATACGCAGTATTTT. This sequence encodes CASSSRTGGSKDTQYF.

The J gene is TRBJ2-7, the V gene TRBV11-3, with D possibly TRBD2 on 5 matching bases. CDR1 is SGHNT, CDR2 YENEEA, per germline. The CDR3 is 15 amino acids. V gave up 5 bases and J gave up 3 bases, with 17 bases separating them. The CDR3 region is CASSLRRMKNYEQYF. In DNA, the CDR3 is TGTGCCAGCAGCCTTCGGAGGATGAAAAACTACGAGCAGTACTTC.

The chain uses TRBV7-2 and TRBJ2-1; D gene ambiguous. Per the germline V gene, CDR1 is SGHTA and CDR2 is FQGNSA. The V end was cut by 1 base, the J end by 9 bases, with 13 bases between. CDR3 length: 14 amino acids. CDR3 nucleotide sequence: TGTGCCAGCAGCTTAGGTAAGGCGCATGGTGAGCAGTTCTTC. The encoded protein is CASSLGKAHGEQFF.

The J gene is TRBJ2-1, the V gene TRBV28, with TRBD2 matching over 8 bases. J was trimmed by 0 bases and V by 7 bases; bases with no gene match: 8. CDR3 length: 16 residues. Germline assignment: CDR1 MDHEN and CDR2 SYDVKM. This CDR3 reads CASTERAGGSYNEQFF. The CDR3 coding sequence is TGTGCCAGCACCGAACGGGCGGGAGGCTCCTACAATGAGCAGTTCTTC. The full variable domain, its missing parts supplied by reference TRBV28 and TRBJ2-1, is DVKVTQSSRYLVKRTGEKVFLECVQDMDHENMFWYRQDPGLGLRLIYFSYDVKMKEKGDIPEGYSVSREKKERFSLILESASTNQTSMYLCASTERAGGSYNEQFFGPGTRLTVL.

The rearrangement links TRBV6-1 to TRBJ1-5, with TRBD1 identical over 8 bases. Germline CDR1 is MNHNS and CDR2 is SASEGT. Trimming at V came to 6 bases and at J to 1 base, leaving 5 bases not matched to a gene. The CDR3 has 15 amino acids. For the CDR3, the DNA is TGTGCCAGCAGAATGGGACAGGAAAGCAATCAGCCCCAGCATTTT. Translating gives CASRMGQESNQPQHF.

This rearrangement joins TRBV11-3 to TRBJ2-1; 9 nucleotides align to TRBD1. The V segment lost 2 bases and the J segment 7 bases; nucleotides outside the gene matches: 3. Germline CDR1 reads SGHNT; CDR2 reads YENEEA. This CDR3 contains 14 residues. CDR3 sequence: CASSLTGTGNEQFF. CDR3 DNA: TGTGCCAGCAGCTTAACCGGGACAGGGAATGAGCAGTTCTTC.

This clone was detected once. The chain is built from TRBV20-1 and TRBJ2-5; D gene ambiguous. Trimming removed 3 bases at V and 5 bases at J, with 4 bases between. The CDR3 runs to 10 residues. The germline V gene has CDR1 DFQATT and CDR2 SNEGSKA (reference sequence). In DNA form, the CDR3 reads TGCAGTGCTAGTATCGAGACCCAGTACTTC. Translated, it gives CSASIETQYF.

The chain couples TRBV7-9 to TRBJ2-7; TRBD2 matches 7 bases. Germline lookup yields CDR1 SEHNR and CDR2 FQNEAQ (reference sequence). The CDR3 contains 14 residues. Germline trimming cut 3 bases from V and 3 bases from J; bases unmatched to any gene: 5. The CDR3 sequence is CASSFPPSGYEQYF. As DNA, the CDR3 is TGTGCCAGCAGCTTCCCCCCTAGCGGCTACGAGCAGTACTTC.

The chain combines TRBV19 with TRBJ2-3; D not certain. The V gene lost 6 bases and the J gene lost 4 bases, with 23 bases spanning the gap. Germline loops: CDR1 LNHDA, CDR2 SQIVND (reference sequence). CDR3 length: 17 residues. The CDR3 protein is CASSPPPPGSGSDTQYF. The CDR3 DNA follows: TGTGCCAGTAGCCCACCCCCTCCAGGATCGGGTTCAGATACGCAGTATTTT. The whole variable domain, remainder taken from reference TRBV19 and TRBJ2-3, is DGGITQSPKYLFRKEGQNVTLSCEQNLNHDAMYWYRQDPGQGLRLIYYSQIVNDFQKGDIAEGYSVSREKKESFPLTVTSAQKNPTAFYLCASSPPPPGSGSDTQYFGPGTRLTVL.

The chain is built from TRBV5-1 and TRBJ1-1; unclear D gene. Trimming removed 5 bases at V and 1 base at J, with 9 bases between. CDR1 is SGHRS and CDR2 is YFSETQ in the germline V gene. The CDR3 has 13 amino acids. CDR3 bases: TGCGCCAGCAGTCAGCGAGGGAACACTGAAGCTTTCTTT. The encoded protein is CASSQRGNTEAFF. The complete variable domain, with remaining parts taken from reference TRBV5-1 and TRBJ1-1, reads KAGVTQTPRYLIKTRGQQVTLSCSPISGHRSVSWYQQTPGQGLQFLFEYFSETQRNKGNFPGRFSGRQFSNSRSEMNVSTLELGDSALYLCASSQRGNTEAFFGQGTRLTVV.

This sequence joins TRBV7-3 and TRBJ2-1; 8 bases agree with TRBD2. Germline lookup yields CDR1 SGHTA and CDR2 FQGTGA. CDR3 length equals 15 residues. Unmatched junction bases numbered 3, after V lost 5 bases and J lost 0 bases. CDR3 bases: TGTGCCAGCAGCATCGGACTAGCCTCCTACAATGAGCAGTTCTTC. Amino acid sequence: CASSIGLASYNEQFF. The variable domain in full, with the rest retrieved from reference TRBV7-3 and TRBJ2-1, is GAGVSQTPSNKVTEKGKYVELRCDPISGHTALYWYRQSLGQGPEFLIYFQGTGAADDSGLPNDRFFAVRPEGSVSTLKIQRTERGDSAVYLCASSIGLASYNEQFFGPGTRLTVL.

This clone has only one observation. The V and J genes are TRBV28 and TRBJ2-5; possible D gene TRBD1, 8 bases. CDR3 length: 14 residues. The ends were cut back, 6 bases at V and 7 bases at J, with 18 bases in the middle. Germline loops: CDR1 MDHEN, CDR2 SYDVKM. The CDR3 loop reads CASRSTGAGVTQYF. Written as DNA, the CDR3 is TGTGCCAGCAGGTCGACAGGGGCGGGGGTGACCCAGTACTTC.

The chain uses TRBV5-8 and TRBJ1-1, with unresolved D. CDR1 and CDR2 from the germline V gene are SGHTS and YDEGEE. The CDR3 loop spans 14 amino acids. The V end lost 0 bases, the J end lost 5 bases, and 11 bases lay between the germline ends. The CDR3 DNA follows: TGTGCCAGCAGCTTGGAATTATTCCGAACTGAAGCTTTCTTT. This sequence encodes CASSLELFRTEAFF.